Presented here are 20 T cell receptor beta chains from one specimen sequenced in a study of T cell responses to AZD1222 COVID-19 vaccine. The data were produced by immunoSEQ multiplex PCR, yet TCRdb's version contains in-frame clones alone and is incomplete. The sample lists roughly 180,000 clones, about 90% occurring once. The sample was peripheral blood, taken on day 0 of AZD1222 vaccination. Receptors were obtained from an adult in good health.

The sample holds one count of this clone. The V and J genes are TRBV30 and TRBJ1-5; perhaps TRBD1 as D (6 bases). Trimming took 5 bases from V and 7 from J, leaving 15 bases between them. From germline, CDR1 is GTSNPN and CDR2 SVGIG (reference sequence). The CDR3 has 13 amino acids. The CDR3 DNA follows: TGTGCCTGGGGGATGGGAGGGGGGCAGCCCCAGCATTTT. Amino acid sequence: CAWGMGGGQPQHF.

The J gene is TRBJ1-1, the V gene TRBV7-9; no definite D call. Between the trimmed V and J ends, which lost 4 bases and 1 base, there was a span of 16 bases. Germline CDR1 reads SEHNR; CDR2 reads FQNEAQ (reference sequence). The CDR3 loop spans 16 amino acids. DNA for the CDR3: TGTGCCAGCAGCTCTTTCCCCAGGAAGGGGAACACTGAAGCTTTCTTT. This sequence encodes CASSSFPRKGNTEAFF.

The chain recombines TRBV2 with TRBJ2-7; D is unclear. Germline lookup yields CDR1 SNHLY and CDR2 FYNNEI. Trimming shortened V by 5 bases and J by 7 bases, and 9 bases separated the two germline ends. The CDR3 has 11 residues. Here the CDR3 DNA reads TGTGCCAGCAGTATTTCATATGAGCAGTACTTC. Translating it yields CASSISYEQYF.

CDR3 sequence (DNA): TGTGCCAGCAGTCCCACGAGGGGGGGCTACACCTTC. Its translation: CASSPTRGGYTF. The chain joins TRBV12-3 or TRBV12-4 to TRBJ1-2; D is possibly TRBD1 (6 bases). V was shortened by 5 bases and J by 8 bases, with 12 bases between the two germline ends. There are 12 residues in the CDR3.

The chain links TRBV27 to TRBJ1-1; 9 bases are a match to TRBD1. The CDR3 is 18 residues long. Germline V gene sequence: CDR1 MNHEY, CDR2 SMNVEV (reference sequence). J lost 0 bases, V lost 5 bases, and 13 bases had no gene match. The CDR3 here is CASSQYGTGSAMNTEAFF. The CDR3 DNA reads as TGTGCCAGCAGTCAGTACGGGACAGGGTCTGCAATGAACACTGAAGCTTTCTTT.

The chain uses TRBV28 and TRBJ1-2, with D unresolved. The CDR3 length is 11 residues. V dropped 6 bases and J dropped 10 bases, with 12 bases sitting between them. Per germline, CDR1 MDHEN and CDR2 SYDVKM. The DNA for the CDR3 is TGTGCCAGCAGAAACAGTTATTTCTACACCTTC. Its translation: CASRNSYFYTF.

The chain recombines TRBV9 with TRBJ1-2, with unresolved D. The germline V gene has CDR1 SGDLS and CDR2 YYNGEE. The V end was cut by 7 bases, the J end by 4 bases, with 17 bases between. This CDR3 has 14 amino acids. The CDR3 loop reads CASGPRVTPYGYTF. The CDR3 DNA reads TGTGCCAGCGGCCCCCGAGTCACTCCCTATGGCTACACCTTC.

The chain recombines TRBV4-3 with TRBJ1-6; 8 bases are a match to TRBD1. The germline V gene has CDR1 LGHNA and CDR2 YSLEER. The CDR3 loop spans 16 amino acids. Germline trimming cut 4 bases from V and 9 bases from J; bases unmatched to any gene: 11. The CDR3 sequence is CASSRDRRAKGSPLHF. The CDR3 nucleotides are TGCGCCAGCAGCCGGGACAGGCGGGCCAAAGGTTCACCCCTCCACTTT.

The chain carries TRBV6-2 or TRBV6-3 and TRBJ2-7; TRBD1 or TRBD2 may be the D gene (6 bases each). Germline V gene lookup returns CDR1 MNHEY and CDR2 SVGEGT. The CDR3 is 12 residues long. Trimming shortened V by 5 bases and J by 6 bases, and 11 bases separated the two germline ends. CDR3 nucleotides: TGTGCCAGCAGTCAACAGGGAGGCGAGCAGTACTTC. It encodes CASSQQGGEQYF.

This chain links TRBV2 with TRBJ1-2; D might be TRBD1 (5 bases). CDR3 length equals 14 residues. The V gene's germline CDR1 is SNHLY and CDR2 FYNNEI. The V end lost 2 bases, the J end lost 4 bases, and 11 bases lay between the germline ends. CDR3 sequence reads: CASSELGVSYGYTF. In nucleotides, the CDR3 is TGTGCCAGCAGTGAATTAGGGGTGAGCTATGGCTACACCTTC. The full variable domain, in which reference TRBV2 and TRBJ1-2 provide the parts outside the CDR3, is EPEVTQTPSHQVTQMGQEVILRCVPISNHLYFYWYRQILGQKVEFLVSFYNNEISEKSEIFDDQFSVERPDGSNFTLKIRSTKLEDSAMYFCASSELGVSYGYTFGSGTRLTVV.

The CDR3 loop reads CASSQGQGVADTQYF. The CDR3 DNA follows: TGCGCCAGCAGCCAAGGGCAGGGAGTGGCAGATACGCAGTATTTT. The rearrangement links TRBV4-3 to TRBJ2-3; the D call may be TRBD1 or TRBD2 (5 bases each). CDR3 length: 15 amino acids. Trimming stripped 1 base from V and 4 bases from J, with 12 bases between. Germline CDR1 and CDR2: LGHNA and YSLEER.

The rearrangement uses TRBV27 and TRBJ1-1; possible D gene TRBD1, 6 bases. This CDR3 spans 14 amino acids. Between the trimmed V and J ends, which lost 5 bases and 1 base, there was a span of 11 bases. Germline V gives CDR1 MNHEY, CDR2 SMNVEV (reference sequence). The CDR3 sequence is CASSLRGANTEAFF. DNA for the CDR3: TGTGCCAGCAGTCTGCGGGGGGCGAACACTGAAGCTTTCTTT.

A single count supports this clone. The gene calls are TRBV28 and TRBJ1-5; 7 bases map to TRBD1. V trimming: 6 bases; J trimming: 6 bases; junction bases outside the gene matches: 11. CDR1 and CDR2 from the germline V gene are MDHEN and SYDVKM. The CDR3 has 15 amino acids. CDR3 protein: CASRLSRQGVQPQHF. The CDR3 DNA reads TGTGCCAGCAGACTTTCACGACAGGGAGTTCAGCCCCAGCATTTT.

The V and J genes are TRBV28 and TRBJ2-4; the D gene could be TRBD1 or TRBD2 (6 bases each). CDR1 and CDR2 from the germline V gene are MDHEN and SYDVKM. CDR3 length: 15 residues. V shed 4 bases and J shed 2 bases, with 12 bases lying between them. CDR3 nucleotide sequence: TGTGCCAGCAGTTCCGCCGGGGGCACCAAAAACATTCAGTACTTC. Translation: CASSSAGGTKNIQYF. Full variable domain (outside the CDR3, taken from reference TRBV28 and TRBJ2-4): DVKVTQSSRYLVKRTGEKVFLECVQDMDHENMFWYRQDPGLGLRLIYFSYDVKMKEKGDIPEGYSVSREKKERFSLILESASTNQTSMYLCASSSAGGTKNIQYFGAGTRLSVL.

This chain links TRBV19 with TRBJ2-2; perhaps TRBD1 as D (6 bases). The CDR3 length is 15 residues. Germline values: CDR1 LNHDA, CDR2 SQIVND (reference sequence). The V and J ends lost 2 bases and 4 bases respectively, with 11 bases between them. CDR3 region: CASSIRDIGTGELFF. Written as DNA, the CDR3 is TGTGCCAGTAGTATAAGGGACATAGGCACCGGGGAGCTGTTTTTT.

The V call is TRBV12-3 or TRBV12-4, the J call TRBJ1-3; D is undetermined. Trimming cost V 3 bases and J 3 bases, with 3 bases left between them. The CDR3 runs 12 residues. CDR3 sequence reads: CASSFGGNTIYF. CDR3 nucleotide sequence: TGTGCCAGCAGTTTCGGTGGAAACACCATATATTTT.

The gene calls are TRBV6-5 and TRBJ1-2; perhaps TRBD1 as D (6 bases). The CDR3 is 13 amino acids. Trimming stripped 6 bases from V and 7 bases from J, with 15 bases between. Germline CDR1 and CDR2: MNHEY and SVGAGI. Here the CDR3 reads CASSQQGLGGYTF. Here the CDR3 DNA reads TGTGCCAGCAGCCAACAGGGTTTGGGTGGCTACACCTTC.

The genes are TRBV30 and TRBJ2-2, with a tentative D call TRBD2 (6 bases). V was shortened by 0 bases and J by 6 bases, with 14 bases between the two germline ends. Germline V gives CDR1 GTSNPN, CDR2 SVGIG (reference sequence). The CDR3 has 15 amino acids. The CDR3, as DNA: TGTGCCTGGAGTGTATCGGGGGAACTGGCCGGGGAGCTGTTTTTT. Protein: CAWSVSGELAGELFF.

This clone was found a few times. The V call is TRBV3-1 (or the pseudogene TRBV3-2), the J call TRBJ2-1; 14 nucleotides align to TRBD2. Germline CDR1 reads LGHDT; CDR2 reads YNNKEL (reference sequence). The CDR3 is 15 residues long. V lost 0 bases and J lost 11; bases outside the gene matches: 3. CDR3: CASSQDRTSGRKQFF. DNA of the CDR3: TGTGCCAGCAGCCAAGATCGGACTAGCGGGAGGAAGCAGTTCTTC.

The chain uses TRBV19 and TRBJ2-1; D might be TRBD1 or TRBD2, each matching 5 bases. CDR1 is LNHDA, CDR2 SQIVND, per germline (reference sequence). With 4 bases removed from V and 6 bases from J, the gap between germline ends came to 13 bases. This CDR3 contains 14 residues. CDR3 loop: CASSSRRGVNEQFF. The CDR3 DNA sequence: TGTGCCAGTAGTAGCCGACGAGGGGTCAATGAGCAGTTCTTC.